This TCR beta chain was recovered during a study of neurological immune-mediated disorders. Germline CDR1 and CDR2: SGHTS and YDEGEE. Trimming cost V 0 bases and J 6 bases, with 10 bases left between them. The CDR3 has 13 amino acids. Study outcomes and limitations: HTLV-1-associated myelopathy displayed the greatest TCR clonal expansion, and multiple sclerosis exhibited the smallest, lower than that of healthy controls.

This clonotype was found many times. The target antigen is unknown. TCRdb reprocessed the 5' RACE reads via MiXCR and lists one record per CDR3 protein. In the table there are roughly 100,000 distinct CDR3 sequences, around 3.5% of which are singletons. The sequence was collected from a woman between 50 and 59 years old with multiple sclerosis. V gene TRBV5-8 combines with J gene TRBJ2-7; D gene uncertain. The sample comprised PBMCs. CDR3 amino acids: CASSLGSVVEQYF. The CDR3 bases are TGTGCCAGCAGCTTGGGGTCGGTGGTCGAGCAGTACTTC.